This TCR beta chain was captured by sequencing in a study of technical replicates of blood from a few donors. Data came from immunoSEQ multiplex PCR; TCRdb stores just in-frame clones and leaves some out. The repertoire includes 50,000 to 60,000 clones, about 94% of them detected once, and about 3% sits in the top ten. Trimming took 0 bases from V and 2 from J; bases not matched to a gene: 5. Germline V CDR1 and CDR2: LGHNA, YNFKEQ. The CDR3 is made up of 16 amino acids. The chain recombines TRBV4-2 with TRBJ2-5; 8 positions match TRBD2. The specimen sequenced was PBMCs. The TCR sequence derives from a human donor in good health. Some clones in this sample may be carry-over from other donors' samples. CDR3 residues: CASSQDLTSGQETQYF. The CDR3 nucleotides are TGTGCCAGCAGCCAAGATCTCACTAGCGGTCAAGAGACCCAGTACTTC.